What follows is one TCR beta chain and its context. The antigen is undetermined. The record originates from a study of OX40 agonist ivuxolimab in advanced cancers. Study-wide context: Participants could have had prior anti-PD-1, anti-PD-L1 or anti-CTLA-4 therapy, and about 40% had some. The study, taken as a whole, reports: Some of the nonresponding patients also showed low levels of normalized T-cell clonal expansion. Near-lowest levels of clonal expansion characterized partial responders at 0.1-3.0 mg/kg. Averaging showed that CD8+ T cells had more expanded clones than CD4+ did.

Germline V gene data show CDR1 as MNHEY and CDR2 as SMNVEV (reference sequence). V was pared by 5 bases and J by 5 bases, with 5 bases of the junction left unmatched. The CDR3 extends over 13 amino acids. Repertoires were generated with immunoSEQ multiplex PCR, while TCRdb's copy carries only in-frame clones and drops some. The sample consists of 90,000 to 100,000 clones, around 91% of them appearing once. The input for sequencing was CD4+ or CD8+ T cells sorted from blood, taken in a trial of the OX40 agonist ivuxolimab. The J gene is TRBJ1-1, the V gene TRBV27; 7 bases match TRBD1. The receptor's source is an adult with an advanced solid tumor such as melanoma, head and neck, liver or kidney cancer. The CDR3 DNA sequence: TGTGCCAGCAGTAAACAGGGGAGTACTGAAGCTTTCTTT. It yields the protein CASSKQGSTEAFF.